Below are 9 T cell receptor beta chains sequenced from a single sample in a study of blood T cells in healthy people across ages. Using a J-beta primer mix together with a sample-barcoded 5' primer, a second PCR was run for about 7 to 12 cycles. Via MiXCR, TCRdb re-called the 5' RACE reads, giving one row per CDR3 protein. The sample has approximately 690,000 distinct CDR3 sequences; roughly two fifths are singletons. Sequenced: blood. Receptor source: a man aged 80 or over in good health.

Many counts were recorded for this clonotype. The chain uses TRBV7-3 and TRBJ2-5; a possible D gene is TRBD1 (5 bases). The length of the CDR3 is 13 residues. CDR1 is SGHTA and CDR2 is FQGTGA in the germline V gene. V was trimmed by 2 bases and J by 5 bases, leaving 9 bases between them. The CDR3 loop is CASSLGATETQYF. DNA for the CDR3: TGTGCCAGCAGCTTAGGGGCTACGGAGACCCAGTACTTC.

The CDR3 loop is CASSLLNLASTDTQYF. The CDR3, as DNA: TGTGCCAGCAGCTTATTAAACTTGGCTAGCACAGATACGCAGTATTTT. The chain uses TRBV7-2 and TRBJ2-3; no definite D call. With 2 bases removed from V and 0 bases from J, the gap between germline ends came to 12 bases. This CDR3 is built from 16 residues. Germline V gene data show CDR1 as SGHTA and CDR2 as FQGNSA.

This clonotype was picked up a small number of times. The CDR3 is CASSQDRGDSETQYF. Here the CDR3 DNA reads TGTGCCAGCAGCCAAGATCGGGGTGACTCAGAGACCCAGTACTTC. This chain links TRBV4-2 with TRBJ2-5, with a tentative D call TRBD2 (5 bases). V was cut by 0 bases and J by 4 bases, with 12 bases left in between. CDR1 is LGHNA, CDR2 YNFKEQ, per germline. The CDR3 loop spans 15 amino acids.

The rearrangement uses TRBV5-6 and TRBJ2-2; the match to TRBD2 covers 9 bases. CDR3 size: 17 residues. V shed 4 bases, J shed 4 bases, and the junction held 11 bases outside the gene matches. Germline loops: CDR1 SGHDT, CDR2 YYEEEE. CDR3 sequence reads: CASSRGRLAERTGELFF. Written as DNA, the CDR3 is TGTGCCAGCAGCCGGGGGCGACTAGCGGAACGCACCGGGGAGCTGTTTTTT.

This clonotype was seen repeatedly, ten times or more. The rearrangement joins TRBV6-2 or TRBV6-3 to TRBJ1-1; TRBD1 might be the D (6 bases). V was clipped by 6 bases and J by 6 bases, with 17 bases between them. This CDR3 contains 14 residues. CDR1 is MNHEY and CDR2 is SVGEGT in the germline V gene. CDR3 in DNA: TGTGCCAGCAGGAACGACAGGACGGCAGCTGAAGCTTTCTTT. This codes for CASRNDRTAAEAFF.

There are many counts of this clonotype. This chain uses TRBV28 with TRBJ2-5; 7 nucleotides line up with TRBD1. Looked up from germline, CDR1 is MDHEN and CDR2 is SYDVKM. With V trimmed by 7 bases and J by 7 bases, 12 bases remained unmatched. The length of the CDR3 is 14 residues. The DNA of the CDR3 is TGTGCCAGCACCTCGACAGGGAAAGGTGGGACCCAGTACTTC. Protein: CASTSTGKGGTQYF.

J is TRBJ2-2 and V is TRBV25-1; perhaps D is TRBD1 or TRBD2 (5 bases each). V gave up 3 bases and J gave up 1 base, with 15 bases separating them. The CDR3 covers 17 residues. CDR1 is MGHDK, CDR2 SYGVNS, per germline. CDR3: CASSDWDGPRNTGELFF. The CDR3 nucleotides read TGTGCCAGCAGTGATTGGGACGGACCCAGGAACACCGGGGAGCTGTTTTTT.

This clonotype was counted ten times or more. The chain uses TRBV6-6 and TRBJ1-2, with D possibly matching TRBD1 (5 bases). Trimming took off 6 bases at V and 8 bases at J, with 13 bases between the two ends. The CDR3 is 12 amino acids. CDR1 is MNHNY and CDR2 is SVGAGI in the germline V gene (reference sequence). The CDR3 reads CASSHQGGGYTF. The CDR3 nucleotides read TGTGCCAGCAGCCACCAGGGAGGCGGCTACACCTTC.

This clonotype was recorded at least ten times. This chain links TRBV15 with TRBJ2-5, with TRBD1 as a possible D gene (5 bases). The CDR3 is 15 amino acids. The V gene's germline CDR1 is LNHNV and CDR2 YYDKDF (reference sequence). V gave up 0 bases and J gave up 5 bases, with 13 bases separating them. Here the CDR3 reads CATSRDLVQVETQYF. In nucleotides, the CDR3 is TGTGCCACCAGCAGAGATCTTGTACAGGTTGAGACCCAGTACTTC.